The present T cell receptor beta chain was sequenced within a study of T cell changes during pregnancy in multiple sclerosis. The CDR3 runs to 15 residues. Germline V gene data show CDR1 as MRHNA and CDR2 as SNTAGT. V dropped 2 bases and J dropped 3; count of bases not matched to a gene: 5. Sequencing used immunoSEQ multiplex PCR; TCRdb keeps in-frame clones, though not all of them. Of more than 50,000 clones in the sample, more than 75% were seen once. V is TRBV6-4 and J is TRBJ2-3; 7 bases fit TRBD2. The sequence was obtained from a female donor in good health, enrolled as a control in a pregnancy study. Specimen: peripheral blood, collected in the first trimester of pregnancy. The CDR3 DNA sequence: TGTGCCAGCAGTGACGGCAGCGGGGATACAGATACGCAGTATTTT. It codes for CASSDGSGDTDTQYF.